The present T cell receptor (beta chain) was sequenced within a study of blood T cell repertoires in COVID-19. In the study's own analysis: Cell counts per sample came from amplifying reference gene primers. TCRdb keeps only in-frame clones here, not all; method: immunoSEQ multiplex PCR. Clone size and the V and J calls come from that table; the DNA yielded D and trimming. The sample holds 93,000 or so clones, around 90% seen once. This CDR3 has 15 residues. The source of this sequence is a human donor in a cohort sampled during active COVID-19. The sequenced sample was peripheral blood. This sequence joins TRBV12-2 and TRBJ1-4; the table's D call TRBD1 went unverified against the DNA. TRBV12-2 is classified as a pseudogene. The CDR3 sequence is CASRLVQGCFEKLFF. CDR3 in DNA: TGTGCAAGTCGCTTAGTTCAGGGGTGCTTCGAAAAACTGTTTTTT.